The source of this TCR beta chain is a study of blood T cell repertoires in COVID-19. Study context: The United States, Italy and Spain supplied acute and convalescent COVID-19 samples. The cDNA or gDNA used as material had been derived from T cells, B-cell-depleted T cells, or PBMCs.

Original analysis: Amplified reference gene primers provided the basis for estimating nucleated cell counts. Only in-frame clones appear in the TCRdb table, and some are missing; sequencing was by immunoSEQ multiplex PCR. V, J and clone size reflect that table, while D and trimming were determined from the DNA. This sample has about 90,000 clones; 75% to 90% occur once, and the top ten carry more than 10%. Germline CDR1 is SGHTA and CDR2 is FQGTGA. V gave up 5 bases and J gave up 8 bases; unmatched junction bases: 10. The CDR3 has 14 amino acids. The V call is TRBV7-3, the J call TRBJ1-2; 8 bases match TRBD1. The receptor was isolated from a human donor in a cohort sampled during active COVID-19. Sequenced sample: peripheral blood. As DNA, the CDR3 is TGTGCCAGCAGCCCCGACAGGGGACAAAAGGGCTACACCTTC. Translating gives CASSPDRGQKGYTF.